The rows below give T cell receptor beta chains drawn from one sample of a study of blood T cells in healthy people across ages. TCRdb independently ran MiXCR on the 5' RACE reads; one entry per CDR3 protein. The sample gives approximately 800,000 distinct CDR3 sequences, under 40% of which show up once; approximately 13% is in the top ten. Sample: blood. All receptors derive from a man between 18 and 35 years old in good health. Both conserved end residues are trimmed from each CDR3. The order of the fields is J gene, V gene, CDR3 protein.

j_call: TRBJ2-1; v_call: TRBV29-1; cdr3_aa: SVEEGDRVTDEQF
j_call: TRBJ2-3; v_call: TRBV7-9; cdr3_aa: ASSLGRGALPTDTQY
j_call: TRBJ1-1; v_call: TRBV6-5; cdr3_aa: ASSHGRQGDTEAF
j_call: TRBJ1-1; v_call: TRBV6-5; cdr3_aa: ASRIAWGGTEAF
j_call: TRBJ2-7; v_call: TRBV20-1; cdr3_aa: SAISRDSTYEQY
j_call: TRBJ1-1; v_call: TRBV12-3/TRBV12-4; cdr3_aa: ASSWKGANTEAF
j_call: TRBJ2-5; v_call: TRBV7-2; cdr3_aa: ASSLFELQETQY
j_call: TRBJ1-5; v_call: TRBV6-6; cdr3_aa: ASGGVYSNQPQH
j_call: TRBJ2-4; v_call: TRBV7-9; cdr3_aa: ASSRTGGRPNIQY
j_call: TRBJ2-3; v_call: TRBV12-3/TRBV12-4; cdr3_aa: ASSSQQTGIPY
j_call: TRBJ2-3; v_call: TRBV7-7; cdr3_aa: ASSFSPSGGADTQY
j_call: TRBJ2-4; v_call: TRBV20-1; cdr3_aa: SARETAYSREQY
j_call: TRBJ1-2; v_call: TRBV6-2/TRBV6-3; cdr3_aa: ASSYISTPNYGYT
j_call: TRBJ1-1; v_call: TRBV25-1; cdr3_aa: ASSVETEAF
j_call: TRBJ1-5; v_call: TRBV12-3/TRBV12-4; cdr3_aa: ASSGADRPYQPQH
j_call: TRBJ2-7; v_call: TRBV20-1; cdr3_aa: SADTSGTRFYEQY
j_call: TRBJ1-5; v_call: TRBV12-3/TRBV12-4; cdr3_aa: ASSLALYSNQPQH
j_call: TRBJ2-1; v_call: TRBV28; cdr3_aa: ASIPGAQGEQF
j_call: TRBJ2-1; v_call: TRBV7-2; cdr3_aa: ASSLVAGAGGNEQF
j_call: TRBJ1-1; v_call: TRBV28; cdr3_aa: ASSLMRQGITEAF
j_call: TRBJ2-7; v_call: TRBV7-2; cdr3_aa: ASSPGPYGSSYEQY
j_call: TRBJ2-1; v_call: TRBV24-1; cdr3_aa: ATSVETSGPNEQF
j_call: TRBJ1-1; v_call: TRBV19; cdr3_aa: ASSIGPPGQNTEAF